Shown below are 26 T cell receptor beta chains from a single sample sequenced in a study of Graves' ophthalmopathy and Graves' hyperthyroidism. Investigators amplified TCR beta CDR3 regions from RNA transcripts. An initial RT-PCR round employing HTBI primers preceded a second-round multiplex PCR. TCRdb recomputed calls from the multiplex PCR reads with MiXCR, one row per CDR3 protein. The repertoire holds about 220,000 distinct CDR3 sequences, 20% to 25% seen once, with more than 35% in the top ten. What was sequenced was peripheral blood. The receptors originated from a woman between 45 and 65 years old with Graves' ophthalmopathy.

This clonotype came up many times. The J gene is TRBJ2-2, the V gene TRBV6-1; 10 bases fit TRBD2. Germline CDR1 MNHNS, CDR2 SASEGT. Losses at the gene ends were 4 bases for V and 6 bases for J; bases not matched to a gene: 5. The CDR3 totals 15 residues. In nucleotides, the CDR3 is TGTGCCAGCAGTGGATTAGCGGGGGGCGCCGGGGAGCTGTTTTTT. Translation gives CASSGLAGGAGELFF.

This rearrangement joins TRBV6-1 to TRBJ2-1; TRBD2 agrees at 9 bases. CDR3 length equals 13 residues. In germline, CDR1 is MNHNS, CDR2 SASEGT. J was trimmed by 9 bases and V by 7 bases; bases with no gene match: 7. CDR3 in DNA: TGTGCCAGCACCTCTGGGACTAGCAGTGAGCAGTTCTTC. It specifies CASTSGTSSEQFF.

This clonotype has more than one count but fewer than ten. This chain connects TRBV6-2 or TRBV6-3 to TRBJ1-5; a possible D gene is TRBD1 (5 bases). The CDR3 is 15 residues long. Germline assignment: CDR1 MNHEY and CDR2 SVGEGT. Trimming cost V 5 bases and J 0 bases, with 11 bases left between them. The CDR3 nucleotides read TGTGCCAGCAGTACGAGGGGATATAGCAATCAGCCCCAGCATTTT. Translating it yields CASSTRGYSNQPQHF.

This clonotype appeared many times. The chain couples TRBV28 to TRBJ2-7, with D perhaps matching TRBD1 or TRBD2 (5 bases each). The CDR3 covers 15 residues. Germline CDR1 is MDHEN and CDR2 is SYDVKM. The V end was cut by 5 bases, the J end by 2 bases, with 16 bases between. CDR3 in amino acids: CASSPGTEAPYEQYF. In nucleotides, the CDR3 is TGTGCCAGCAGTCCCGGGACGGAGGCCCCCTACGAGCAGTACTTC.

This clonotype was seen only a few times. The V and J genes are TRBV28 and TRBJ2-3; TRBD2 matches at 13 bases. J was trimmed by 5 bases and V by 8 bases; bases with no gene match: 4. This CDR3 contains 14 residues. Germline V gives CDR1 MDHEN, CDR2 SYDVKM. CDR3 nucleotides: TGTGCCAGCCACACTAGCGGGAGGGTAGATACGCAGTATTTT. Translated, it gives CASHTSGRVDTQYF.

This chain joins TRBV5-1 and TRBJ2-5; D is tentatively TRBD1 or TRBD2 (5 bases each). Trimming removed 5 bases from V and 5 bases from J, with 19 bases in between. The CDR3 length is 15 residues. CDR1 is SGHRS, CDR2 YFSETQ, per germline. In DNA form, the CDR3 reads TGCGCCAGCAGACTCAATGGGGGATCGTGGGAGACCCAGTACTTC. Encoded protein: CASRLNGGSWETQYF.

In its sample, this clonotype was seen many times. The chain links TRBV20-1 to TRBJ2-7, with 7 bases identical to TRBD1. Looked up from germline, CDR1 is DFQATT and CDR2 is SNEGSKA (reference sequence). The CDR3 is 14 residues long. V shed 3 bases, J shed 5 bases, and the junction held 10 bases outside the gene matches. The CDR3 spells CSARASGQIHEQYF. The DNA of the CDR3 is TGCAGTGCTAGGGCCTCGGGACAGATACACGAGCAGTACTTC.

There are many counts of this clonotype. V usage is TRBV2 and J usage is TRBJ2-5; 9 bases are shared with TRBD2. This CDR3 comprises 13 residues. Germline CDR1 and CDR2: SNHLY and FYNNEI. V shed 7 bases, J shed 5 bases, and the junction held 5 bases outside the gene matches. The CDR3 DNA follows: TGTGCCAGCATCAGGACTAGCGTCGAGACCCAGTACTTC. Amino acid sequence: CASIRTSVETQYF. Looking up the rest from reference TRBV2 and TRBJ2-5 gives the full variable domain: EPEVTQTPSHQVTQMGQEVILRCVPISNHLYFYWYRQILGQKVEFLVSFYNNEISEKSEIFDDQFSVERPDGSNFTLKIRSTKLEDSAMYFCASIRTSVETQYFGPGTRLLVL.

This clonotype occurred many times. The chain couples TRBV6-5 to TRBJ2-5; possibly TRBD1 or TRBD2 for D (5 bases each). This CDR3 comprises 14 residues. Germline V gives CDR1 MNHEY, CDR2 SVGAGI. V was shortened by 0 bases and J by 2 bases, with 7 bases between the two germline ends. CDR3 amino acids: CASSYSWGQETQYF. As DNA, the CDR3 is TGTGCCAGCAGTTACTCCTGGGGGCAAGAGACCCAGTACTTC.

This clonotype occurred many times. The chain combines TRBV6-1 with TRBJ2-2; D is unresolved. This CDR3 comprises 14 residues. Trimming took off 8 bases at V and 7 bases at J, with 17 bases between the two ends. Germline assignment: CDR1 MNHNS and CDR2 SASEGT. The CDR3 here is CASGRLGRNGELFF. The CDR3 bases are TGTGCCAGCGGCCGTTTAGGGCGGAACGGGGAGCTGTTTTTT.

This clonotype was counted ten times or more. V and J are TRBV29-1 and TRBJ1-5, with a tentative D call TRBD1 (5 bases). Trimming pared 6 bases from V and 8 bases from J, leaving 17 bases between. CDR1 is SQVTM and CDR2 is ANQGSEA in the germline V gene. This CDR3 has 13 residues. CDR3 sequence (DNA): TGCAGCGTAGCTACAGGTCTGGGGGAGCCCCAGCATTTT. Amino acid sequence: CSVATGLGEPQHF. Together with reference TRBV29-1 and TRBJ1-5, the CDR3 gives the full variable domain: SAVISQKPSRDICQRGTSLTIQCQVDSQVTMMFWYRQQPGQSLTLIATANQGSEATYESGFVIDKFPISRPNLTFSTLTVSNMSPEDSSIYLCSVATGLGEPQHFGDGTRLSIL.

This clonotype was recorded many times. The V call is TRBV12-3 or TRBV12-4, the J call TRBJ1-2; D might be TRBD1 (5 bases). V lost 6 bases to trimming and J lost 5 bases, with 19 bases between them. The CDR3 sequence is 15 residues long. CDR3 residues: CASSAGTVGAYGYTF. The CDR3 DNA sequence: TGTGCCAGCAGCGCCGGGACGGTTGGTGCATATGGCTACACCTTC.

In this sample, this clonotype turned up many times. V and J are TRBV30 and TRBJ1-5, with a weak D call TRBD1 (5 bases). V lost 4 bases and J lost 4, with 14 bases in between. The CDR3 totals 14 residues. Germline values: CDR1 GTSNPN, CDR2 SVGIG (reference sequence). The CDR3 spells CAWNRDQRNQPQHF. CDR3 nucleotide sequence: TGTGCCTGGAATAGGGACCAAAGAAATCAGCCCCAGCATTTT.

This clonotype was counted only a few times. Since a much larger clone is just one base distant, this may be a read error. Likely a read error: the CDR3 ends without its conserved phenylalanine or tryptophan. V gene TRBV18 combines with J gene TRBJ2-5, with no clear D. The CDR3 runs 14 residues. CDR1 and CDR2 (germline): KGHSH, LQKENI. The V end was cut by 6 bases, the J end by 2 bases, with 13 bases between. The CDR3 sequence: CASSGRTSQETQYS. The CDR3 bases are TGTGCCAGCTCTGGAAGGACCTCTCAAGAGACCCAGTACTCC.

The chain combines TRBV28 with TRBJ1-2; perhaps TRBD1 as D (6 bases). V lost 11 bases and J lost 1, with 14 bases in between. CDR3 length equals 13 residues. In germline, CDR1 is MDHEN, CDR2 SYDVKM. The CDR3 DNA sequence: TGTGCCGTAGAAATGGACAGTAACTATGGCTACACCTTC. It specifies CAVEMDSNYGYTF.

This clonotype was observed many times. The V call is TRBV2, the J call TRBJ1-1; D is uncertain. The length of the CDR3 is 10 residues. The V and J ends lost 6 bases and 5 bases respectively, with 4 bases between them. CDR1 SNHLY and CDR2 FYNNEI come from the germline V gene. CDR3 DNA: TGTGCCAGCAGCTGGACTGAAGCTTTCTTT. Translation gives CASSWTEAFF.

The genes are TRBV6-1 and TRBJ2-7; 9 bases are a match to TRBD2. The CDR3 runs to 15 residues. The germline V gene encodes CDR1 MNHNS and CDR2 SASEGT. The V segment lost 6 bases and the J segment 7 bases; nucleotides outside the gene matches: 13. CDR3 sequence: CASRVTSGGLGEQYF. CDR3 bases: TGTGCCAGCAGGGTGACTAGCGGCGGCCTCGGGGAGCAGTACTTC.

This clonotype was counted at least ten times. This chain uses TRBV2 with TRBJ2-7; 8 bases are shared with TRBD1. The CDR3 has 15 amino acids. CDR1 and CDR2 from the germline V gene are SNHLY and FYNNEI. Germline trimming cut 6 bases from V and 6 bases from J; bases unmatched to any gene: 13. CDR3: CASRFRRDRRGEQYF. The CDR3 DNA is TGTGCCAGCAGGTTCCGCCGGGACAGGAGAGGCGAGCAGTACTTC.

Ten or more counts support this clonotype. The chain uses TRBV19 and TRBJ2-2, with 12 positions matching TRBD2. The junction had 21 bases not matched to a gene; V was cut back by 3 bases and J by 4 bases. Per germline, CDR1 LNHDA and CDR2 SQIVND (reference sequence). This CDR3 spans 22 amino acids. CDR3 DNA: TGTGCCAGTAGTATCGACACCCGACGGACTAGCGGGAAACGGGGGGGCACCGGGGAGCTGTTTTTT. This translates into CASSIDTRRTSGKRGGTGELFF.

There are many counts of this clonotype. The chain combines TRBV6-6 with TRBJ1-5; no definite D call. The germline V gene encodes CDR1 MNHNY and CDR2 SVGAGI (reference sequence). The V and J ends lost 6 bases and 10 bases respectively, with 13 bases between them. The CDR3 spans 12 residues. The CDR3 loop is CASRAGVLPQHF. CDR3 bases: TGTGCCAGCAGGGCGGGAGTGTTACCCCAGCATTTT.

The rearrangement links TRBV15 to TRBJ1-6; D is ambiguous. V lost 10 bases to trimming and J lost 3 bases, with 10 bases between them. CDR3 length: 13 residues. Germline CDR1 LNHNV, CDR2 YYDKDF (reference sequence). CDR3 protein: CASERDYNSPLHF. The CDR3 DNA sequence: TGTGCCAGCGAGAGGGACTATAATTCACCCCTCCACTTT.

Only a few counts were recorded for this clonotype. Given a much more abundant clone one base away, this may be a read error. A read error is likely, as this CDR3 ends without the conserved phenylalanine or tryptophan. The V and J genes are TRBV6-2 or TRBV6-3 and TRBJ1-1; 10 bases fit TRBD1. With V trimmed by 6 bases and J by 0 bases, 16 bases remained unmatched. Germline CDR1 and CDR2: MNHEY and SVGEGT. The CDR3 loop spans 19 amino acids. In DNA, the CDR3 is TGTGCCAGCAGCTGGACAGGGGGGGGGATCTTGGGCATGAACACTGAAGCTTTCCTT. Its protein is CASSWTGGGILGMNTEAFL.

J is TRBJ2-2 and V is TRBV9; 7 nucleotides agree with TRBD1. CDR3 length: 16 amino acids. Looked up from germline, CDR1 is SGDLS and CDR2 is YYNGEE. V lost 0 bases to trimming and J lost 6 bases; unmatched junction nucleotides: 8. CDR3 coding DNA: TGTGCCAGCAGCGTAGGGGGGACAGTAATGTCCGGGGAGCTGTTTTTT. This codes for CASSVGGTVMSGELFF.

As concerns this clonotype: Possible read error: a much larger clone is one base away. The V gene is TRBV27, the J gene TRBJ1-5, with a possible D match to TRBD1 (5 bases). This CDR3 is built from 14 residues. CDR1 is MNHEY and CDR2 is SMNVEV in the germline V gene (reference sequence). CDR3 DNA: TGTGCCTGCAGTTCTCAGATAGGGGATCAGCCCCAGCATTTT. Translating it yields CACSSQIGDQPQHF.

This rearrangement joins TRBV28 to TRBJ1-2; the D gene is possibly TRBD1 (5 bases). Germline-derived CDR1 and CDR2 are MDHEN and SYDVKM. The CDR3 loop spans 16 amino acids. The V end lost 2 bases, the J end lost 2 bases, and 15 bases lay between the germline ends. Here the CDR3 reads CASSLLGTAPNYGYTF. CDR3 bases: TGTGCCAGCAGTTTACTTGGGACCGCACCCAACTATGGCTACACCTTC.

At least ten counts were recorded for this clonotype. The chain couples TRBV7-8 to TRBJ1-6, with D perhaps matching TRBD1 (5 bases). Trimming shortened V by 4 bases and J by 5 bases, and 9 bases separated the two germline ends. The V gene's germline CDR1 is SGHVS and CDR2 FQNEAQ. The CDR3 extends over 14 amino acids. This chain's CDR3 is CASSWGSDNSPLHF. For the CDR3, the DNA is TGTGCCAGCAGCTGGGGGTCGGATAATTCACCCCTCCACTTT.